This TCR beta chain was found in a study of Ad26.COV2.S vaccination and SARS-CoV-2 variants. Repertoires were generated with immunoSEQ multiplex PCR, while TCRdb's copy carries only in-frame clones and drops some. The table records roughly 680,000 clones, roughly nine tenths of them present only once. Germline assignment: CDR1 MNHNS and CDR2 SASEGT. The CDR3 is 15 amino acids. The ends lost 3 bases at V and 4 bases at J; junction bases unmatched: 8. With respect to this clone: Its antigen is currently unknown.

As to treatment: approximately 18 received Ad26.COV2.S at low or high dose, single or two shots; roughly five received placebo; per-sample allocation not given. Specimens were obtained on day 63 following the first vaccine or placebo injection. An Ad26 vector expressing Wuhan-strain SARS-CoV-2 spike constituted the vaccine. General study results and limits: Similar non-spike TCR breadth was observed in recipients of vaccine and of placebo. CD8+ and CD4+ T cells specific for spike reportedly responded with substantial breadth after vaccination.

This chain joins TRBV6-1 and TRBJ1-1, with 7 bases that match TRBD1. The origin of this receptor is a person between 18 and 65 years old who received the Ad26.COV2.S COVID-19 vaccine or a placebo. The specimen comprised peripheral blood, sampled in a trial of Ad26.COV2.S vaccine versus placebo. Here the CDR3 DNA reads TGTGCCAGCAGTGACCCGAACTCAGGGGGCACTGAAGCTTTCTTT. It yields the protein CASSDPNSGGTEAFF.